These 7 T cell receptor beta chains were all obtained from the same sample, sequenced in a study of T cells in localized non-small cell lung cancer (dated by TCRdb to the early 2020s). Libraries were prepared through the immunoSEQ multiplex PCR assay. TCRdb took this table from immuneACCESS and kept in-frame rearrangements with V and J called. Such tables lack part of the clones; where checked against another copy, unresolved V genes explain under half of the gap, and the rest is unexplained. The sample contains some 53,000 clones, roughly 90% of them found a single time. Jointly, the top ten make up 18% of the sample. Sequencing was performed on peripheral blood, taken before any cancer treatment. The receptors derive from a male donor older than 55 with stage III squamous cell lung carcinoma.

The chain recombines TRBV29-1 with TRBJ1-2; D is perhaps TRBD1 (5 bases). The length of the CDR3 is 12 residues. Germline-derived CDR1 and CDR2 are SQVTM and ANQGSEA. The V and J ends lost 4 bases and 7 bases respectively, with 13 bases between them. In nucleotides, the CDR3 is TGCAGCGTTGTAATGGGGGAGGGTGGCTACACCTTC. It yields the protein CSVVMGEGGYTF.

In this sample, this clone turned up a few times. V gene TRBV18 combines with J gene TRBJ2-4; 8 bases agree with TRBD1. Germline loops: CDR1 KGHSH, CDR2 LQKENI. Losses at the gene ends were 5 bases for V and 4 bases for J; bases not matched to a gene: 10. The CDR3 is 16 residues long. For the CDR3, the DNA is TGTGCCAGCTCATCAACAGGGGGAGGAGGGAAAAACATTCAGTACTTC. Amino acids: CASSSTGGGGKNIQYF.

In its sample, this clone was seen once. This chain uses TRBV19 with TRBJ2-6, with TRBD1 as a possible D gene (6 bases). Trimming shortened V by 6 bases and J by 2 bases, and 11 bases separated the two germline ends. Germline V CDR1 and CDR2: LNHDA, SQIVND (reference sequence). The CDR3 sequence is 15 residues long. CDR3 DNA: TGTGCCAGTAGACCCGGACAGCCTGGGGCCAACGTCCTGACTTTC. It is translated as CASRPGQPGANVLTF.

The CDR3 reads CASLRSAGGAFNQPQHF. CDR3 coding DNA: TGTGCCAGTTTGAGGTCTGCCGGGGGGGCTTTCAATCAGCCCCAGCATTTT. This rearrangement joins TRBV19 to TRBJ1-5, with D perhaps TRBD1 (6 bases). CDR1 is LNHDA, CDR2 SQIVND, per germline (reference sequence). V shed 8 bases and J shed 3 bases, with 23 bases lying between them. The CDR3 contains 17 residues.

The chain has TRBV7-3 and TRBJ2-5; TRBD2 is a possible D gene (5 bases). Germline-derived CDR1 and CDR2 are SGHTA and FQGTGA. The CDR3 totals 14 residues. V lost 1 base and J lost 9, with 15 bases in between. CDR3 bases: TGTGCCAGCAGCTTAAATCCCACCGTGGGAGCCCAGTACTTC. Translated: CASSLNPTVGAQYF.

The chain is built from TRBV7-7 and TRBJ2-5; the D gene is possibly TRBD2 (6 bases). Trimming removed 4 bases at V and 1 base at J, with 16 bases between. The germline V gene has CDR1 SSHAT and CDR2 FNYEAQ (reference sequence). This CDR3 spans 16 amino acids. This CDR3 is CASSSGGTWSQETQYF. The CDR3 DNA sequence: TGTGCCAGCAGCTCCGGTGGGACTTGGTCCCAAGAGACCCAGTACTTC.

The chain employs TRBV19 and TRBJ2-7; D unclear. The germline CDR1 and CDR2 sequences are LNHDA and SQIVND (reference sequence). The length of the CDR3 is 16 residues. Trimming took off 6 bases at V and 0 bases at J, with 18 bases between the two ends. The CDR3 here is CASSQRTQPNSYEQYF. The CDR3 DNA is TGTGCCAGTAGCCAAAGAACACAGCCCAACTCCTACGAGCAGTACTTC.